Presented here are 12 T cell receptor beta chains from one specimen sequenced in a study of OX40 agonist ivuxolimab in advanced cancers. This table comes from immunoSEQ multiplex PCR, and its TCRdb copy is limited to in-frame clones, with some not included. The sample lists roughly 80,000 clones; 75% to 90% were seen once. This specimen was CD4+ or CD8+ T cells sorted from blood, taken in a trial of the OX40 agonist ivuxolimab. The receptors here all came from an adult with an advanced solid tumor such as melanoma, head and neck, liver or kidney cancer.

This chain connects TRBV6-5 to TRBJ1-1; unclear D gene. Germline assignment: CDR1 MNHEY and CDR2 SVGAGI. This CDR3 is built from 15 residues. V shed 6 bases and J shed 2 bases, with 16 bases lying between them. Written as DNA, the CDR3 is TGTGCCAGCAGGCCCCTTTCCGGGCAAAACACTGAAGCTTTCTTT. It is translated as CASRPLSGQNTEAFF.

The chain joins TRBV14 to TRBJ2-1; 9 nucleotides agree with TRBD2. The V and J ends lost 0 bases and 4 bases, in that order; junction bases with no gene match: 13. The CDR3 has 19 residues. The germline gives CDR1 SGHDN, CDR2 FVKESK. The CDR3 DNA reads as TGTGCCAGCAGCCAAGAACGGGGCGGGAGGGCCGCGCTATACAATGAGCAGTTCTTC. Residues: CASSQERGGRAALYNEQFF.

CDR3 in amino acids: CAITSTSGNEQFF. The CDR3 DNA follows: TGTGCCATCACATCCACTAGCGGAAATGAGCAGTTCTTC. The gene calls are TRBV10-3 and TRBJ2-1; 8 nucleotides line up with TRBD2. The CDR3 has 13 residues. Germline CDR1 and CDR2: ENHRY and SYGVKD. The ends lost 7 bases at V and 7 bases at J; junction bases unmatched: 6.

With regard to this clone: Mismatch with germline at one junction end may stem from a read error. The rearrangement links TRBV19 to TRBJ2-1; the match to TRBD2 covers 14 bases. CDR1 is LNHDA and CDR2 is SQIVND in the germline V gene (reference sequence). This CDR3 comprises 16 residues. The CDR3 sequence: CASSILTSGRANAQFF. The CDR3 coding sequence is TGTGCCAGTAGTATCCTGACTAGCGGGAGGGCCAATGCGCAGTTCTTC.

The chain links TRBV19 to TRBJ1-4, with 7 bases fitting TRBD1. The length of the CDR3 is 15 residues. Germline-derived CDR1 and CDR2 are LNHDA and SQIVND (reference sequence). V dropped 4 bases and J dropped 7; count of bases not matched to a gene: 9. The CDR3 DNA follows: TGTGCCAGTAGTAAGAACAGGGGAGGAGGTGAAAAACTGTTTTTT. As protein: CASSKNRGGGEKLFF.

The rearrangement joins TRBV7-9 to TRBJ2-1, with TRBD1 matching 8 bases. This CDR3 spans 14 amino acids. Losses at the gene ends were 3 bases for V and 8 bases for J; bases not matched to a gene: 6. The germline V gene encodes CDR1 SEHNR and CDR2 FQNEAQ (reference sequence). The CDR3 region has the DNA TGTGCCAGCAGCTTTTACAGGGGGGAAGATGAGCAGTTCTTC. It codes for CASSFYRGEDEQFF.

This clone appeared once. This chain connects TRBV29-1 to TRBJ2-1, with 15 positions matching TRBD2. After removal of 6 bases from V and 8 bases from J, the junction contained 8 bases not matched to a gene. This CDR3 is 15 amino acids long. Germline V gene sequence: CDR1 SQVTM, CDR2 ANQGSEA. CDR3 amino acids: CSVAGLAGGRYEQFF. CDR3 DNA sequence: TGCAGCGTCGCGGGACTAGCGGGAGGCAGGTATGAGCAGTTCTTC.

The chain has TRBV25-1 and TRBJ1-1; D is unclear. CDR3 size: 13 residues. The V gene lost 4 bases and the J gene lost 2 bases, with 8 bases spanning the gap. Germline CDR1 and CDR2: MGHDK and SYGVNS. CDR3: CASSGHINTEAFF. In DNA, the CDR3 is TGTGCCAGCAGTGGACATATCAACACTGAAGCTTTCTTT.

V is TRBV2 and J is TRBJ2-1, with 8 bases aligning to TRBD1. V lost 6 bases and J lost 0; bases outside the gene matches: 7. Germline V gene lookup returns CDR1 SNHLY and CDR2 FYNNEI. This CDR3 comprises 16 residues. CDR3 sequence (DNA): TGTGCCAGCAGGGACAGGGTCGTGGGCTCCTACAATGAGCAGTTCTTC. Its protein is CASRDRVVGSYNEQFF.

This chain uses TRBV2 with TRBJ1-4; D gene ambiguous. Deletions cut 6 bases from V and 7 bases from J, with 9 bases between. Germline CDR1 SNHLY, CDR2 FYNNEI. The CDR3 extends over 12 amino acids. CDR3 DNA: TGTGCCAGCAGCGGTGATCGTGAAAAACTGTTTTTT. It codes for CASSGDREKLFF. Full variable domain (outside the CDR3, taken from reference TRBV2 and TRBJ1-4): EPEVTQTPSHQVTQMGQEVILRCVPISNHLYFYWYRQILGQKVEFLVSFYNNEISEKSEIFDDQFSVERPDGSNFTLKIRSTKLEDSAMYFCASSGDREKLFFGSGTQLSVL.

This rearrangement joins TRBV7-9 to TRBJ1-4; 10 bases align to TRBD1. This CDR3 spans 16 amino acids. Trimming removed 3 bases from V and 1 base from J; junction bases left unmatched: 2. Looked up from germline, CDR1 is SEHNR and CDR2 is FQNEAQ (reference sequence). The CDR3 DNA reads TGTGCCAGCAGCTTGGGGACAGGGGTAACTAATGAAAAACTGTTTTTT. It specifies CASSLGTGVTNEKLFF.

The gene calls are TRBV13 and TRBJ2-1; D is ambiguous. V was clipped by 2 bases and J by 12 bases, with 14 bases between them. CDR1 PRHDT and CDR2 FYEKMQ come from the germline V gene (reference sequence). This CDR3 comprises 13 residues. CDR3 DNA sequence: TGTGCCAGCAGCTTATTAGAACAAGGAGTGCAGTTCTTC. Amino acids: CASSLLEQGVQFF.